This TCR beta chain derives from a study of blood T cell repertoires in COVID-19. For the study at large: Sites in the United States, Italy and Spain provided acute and convalescent COVID-19 samples. PBMCs, B-cell-depleted T cells, or T cells were the source of the cDNA or gDNA that made up the material.

Per the original data handling: Amplification with reference gene primers provided the estimates of nucleated cell counts. Clones were sequenced by immunoSEQ multiplex PCR, and TCRdb holds only the in-frame ones, with some missing. V and J calls and clone size are copied from that table; D and trimming were computed from the DNA. The table has 140,000 or so clones, approximately 80% seen once. Germline lookup yields CDR1 KGHSH and CDR2 LQKENI. Losses at the gene ends were 4 bases for V and 1 base for J; bases not matched to a gene: 3. The CDR3 is made up of 15 amino acids. The chain joins TRBV18 to TRBJ2-1; 8 bases are shared with TRBD1. Sequenced sample: peripheral blood. The TCR was taken from a man in his fifties or sixties with acute or convalescent COVID-19. The CDR3 spells CASSRQGRSYNEQFF. The CDR3 nucleotides read TGTGCCAGCTCACGACAGGGGCGATCCTACAATGAGCAGTTCTTC. Filled out from reference TRBV18 and TRBJ2-1, the complete variable domain reads NAGVMQNPRHLVRRRGQEARLRCSPMKGHSHVYWYRQLPEEGLKFMVYLQKENIIDESGMPKERFSAEFPKEGPSILRIQQVVRGDSAAYFCASSRQGRSYNEQFFGPGTRLTVL.